Listed here are 2 T cell receptor beta chains from one sample, sequenced in a study of CD8+ T cells in alopecia areata. Reverse transcription of extracted RNA yielded cDNA, which provided the sequencing template. TCRdb keeps only in-frame clones here, not all; method: immunoSEQ multiplex PCR. The sample has around 100,000 clones; around 84% are singletons. The treatment here: oral pan-JAK inhibitor, 5-10 mg twice daily. Sample: CD8+ T cells sorted from blood, taken between weeks 30 and 35, from a patient treated with tofacitinib. The receptors were sampled from a human donor with alopecia areata.

V and J are TRBV6-5 and TRBJ1-2; 10 bases align to TRBD1. V gave up 5 bases and J gave up 7 bases; unmatched junction bases: 10. Germline-derived CDR1 and CDR2 are MNHEY and SVGAGI. The CDR3 contains 15 residues. The CDR3, as DNA: TGTGCCAGCAGTCTCTTGGGACAGGGGATAGCTGGCTACACCTTC. It is translated as CASSLLGQGIAGYTF.

The V and J genes are TRBV7-2 and TRBJ2-1; tentatively, D is TRBD1 (5 bases). Germline V CDR1 and CDR2: SGHTA, FQGNSA. The V end lost 3 bases, the J end lost 6 bases, and 12 bases lay between the germline ends. The CDR3 consists of 14 residues. The CDR3 bases are TGTGCCAGCAGCTTCGCAGGGTTGAGCAATGAGCAGTTCTTC. Translating it yields CASSFAGLSNEQFF.